The 30 T cell receptor beta chains presented below share a single source sample, sequenced in a study of identical twins. TCRdb reanalysed the 5' RACE reads using MiXCR and keeps one entry per CDR3 protein. The sample lists 420,000 or so distinct CDR3 sequences, less than 20% occurring once. Sequencing was performed on naive T cells sorted from blood. The receptor set was obtained from a man aged 50 or older in good health.

This clonotype was observed at least ten times. The chain couples TRBV11-2 to TRBJ2-5, with unresolved D. The germline V and J ends were trimmed by 3 bases and 5 bases, with 16 bases remaining between them. The CDR3 covers 15 residues. Per germline, CDR1 SGHAT and CDR2 FQNNGV. Here the CDR3 DNA reads TGTGCCAGCAGCTTGGGTCACTTTGGGTGGGAGACCCAGTACTTC. Translation: CASSLGHFGWETQYF.

This clonotype was seen many times. J is TRBJ2-3 and V is TRBV10-3, with D perhaps TRBD2 (6 bases). Germline CDR1 reads ENHRY; CDR2 reads SYGVKD. Trimming took 0 bases from V and 4 from J, leaving 11 bases between them. The CDR3 length is 15 residues. CDR3 amino acids: CAISESAEGADTQYF. CDR3 DNA: TGTGCCATCAGTGAGTCTGCGGAGGGCGCAGATACGCAGTATTTT.

Many counts were recorded for this clonotype. This rearrangement joins TRBV10-3 to TRBJ1-3; no clear D. Per the germline V gene, CDR1 is ENHRY and CDR2 is SYGVKD. The CDR3 length is 13 residues. Trimming took 6 bases from V and 0 from J, leaving 6 bases between them. The CDR3 protein is CAISPYSGNTIYF. The CDR3 DNA reads as TGTGCCATCAGCCCTTACTCTGGAAACACCATATATTTT.

This clonotype was counted only a few times. This chain links TRBV7-2 with TRBJ2-3; the match to TRBD1 covers 8 bases. The trim removed 6 bases at V and 0 bases at J, leaving 5 bases unmatched. Germline CDR1 reads SGHTA; CDR2 reads FQGNSA. The CDR3 extends over 15 amino acids. In DNA, the CDR3 is TGTGCCAGCAGTCTGACAGGGGCTAGCACAGATACGCAGTATTTT. This codes for CASSLTGASTDTQYF.

The chain carries TRBV6-2 or TRBV6-3 and TRBJ2-7; 9 nucleotides align to TRBD2. Per the germline V gene, CDR1 is MNHEY and CDR2 is SVGEGT. This CDR3 has 12 residues. J lost 6 bases, V lost 6 bases, and 3 bases had no gene match. CDR3 region: CASSRLAVEQYF. For the CDR3, the DNA is TGTGCCAGCAGCAGACTAGCGGTCGAGCAGTACTTC.

At least ten counts were recorded for this clonotype. This rearrangement joins TRBV6-5 to TRBJ1-1; 7 nucleotides line up with TRBD1. CDR1 MNHEY and CDR2 SVGAGI come from the germline V gene. Unmatched junction bases numbered 3, after V lost 4 bases and J lost 4 bases. The CDR3 has 13 residues. CDR3 region: CASSSTGTTEAFF. CDR3 in DNA: TGTGCCAGCAGTTCGACAGGGACCACTGAAGCTTTCTTT.

This clonotype was recorded a few times. The V gene is TRBV29-1, the J gene TRBJ1-2; D unresolved. CDR3 size: 13 residues. Trimming shortened V by 2 bases and J by 0 bases, and 7 bases separated the two germline ends. Per germline, CDR1 SQVTM and CDR2 ANQGSEA. CDR3 bases: TGCAGCGTTGAAATAACTGCTAACTATGGCTACACCTTC. It is translated as CSVEITANYGYTF. The full variable domain, with the rest looked up from reference TRBV29-1 and TRBJ1-2, is SAVISQKPSRDICQRGTSLTIQCQVDSQVTMMFWYRQQPGQSLTLIATANQGSEATYESGFVIDKFPISRPNLTFSTLTVSNMSPEDSSIYLCSVEITANYGYTFGSGTRLTVV.

This clonotype was counted a few times. CDR3 nucleotides: TGTGCCAGCAGCGCACTCCGGGGACTGGCCAAAAACATTCAGTACTTC. Amino acid sequence: CASSALRGLAKNIQYF. The chain has TRBV21-1 and TRBJ2-4; the table calls TRBD1, which could not be checked here. TRBV21-1 is classified as a pseudogene. The CDR3 runs to 16 residues.

For the CDR3, the DNA is TGTGCCAGCAGCAGAACCGGGACTAGCGGCTCCTACGAGCAGTACTTC. This translates into CASSRTGTSGSYEQYF. The rearrangement uses TRBV5-5 and TRBJ2-7; 11 nucleotides agree with TRBD2. The CDR3 sequence is 16 residues long. Germline V gives CDR1 SGHKS, CDR2 YYEKEE (reference sequence). Trimming at V came to 4 bases and at J to 0 bases, leaving 6 bases not matched to a gene.

This clonotype was recorded at least ten times. This sequence joins TRBV11-2 and TRBJ2-3; no clear D. V lost 5 bases and J 0 bases, leaving 6 bases between the germline ends. The CDR3 consists of 13 residues. The germline V gene encodes CDR1 SGHAT and CDR2 FQNNGV. For the CDR3, the DNA is TGTGCCAGCAGCCAAACTAGCACAGATACGCAGTATTTT. It yields the protein CASSQTSTDTQYF.

The sample holds many counts of this clonotype. Without the conserved terminal phenylalanine or tryptophan, this CDR3 likely stems from a read error. The DNA is left out, because the CDR3 cannot be placed on it with certainty; the CDR3 is given as TCRdb lists it. CDR3 sequence reads: CSAAFPGLAGGPL. This chain uses TRBV20-1 with TRBJ2-4; the table's D call, TRBD2, has no DNA check behind it. Germline V CDR1 and CDR2: DFQATT, SNEGSKA (reference sequence). Counting both end residues, the CDR3 totals 13 amino acids.

This clonotype showed up just a few times. The chain has TRBV4-3 and TRBJ2-6; D is undetermined. This CDR3 is built from 14 residues. V gave up 4 bases and J gave up 7 bases, with 11 bases separating them. The germline CDR1 and CDR2 sequences are LGHNA and YSLEER. CDR3 residues: CASSPTGLANVLTF. In DNA form, the CDR3 reads TGCGCCAGCAGCCCTACGGGTCTCGCCAACGTCCTGACTTTC.

The V and J genes are TRBV19 and TRBJ2-7, with D perhaps TRBD2 (5 bases). Per the germline V gene, CDR1 is LNHDA and CDR2 is SQIVND (reference sequence). This CDR3 spans 14 amino acids. V was pared by 3 bases and J by 2 bases, with 11 bases between. The CDR3 region is CASSMGPGTYEQYF. The CDR3 nucleotides read TGTGCCAGTAGTATGGGTCCGGGGACCTACGAGCAGTACTTC.

This clonotype was found many times. This rearrangement joins TRBV19 to TRBJ2-1, with 10 bases matching TRBD2. The CDR3 is 14 residues long. With V trimmed by 8 bases and J by 6 bases, 7 bases remained unmatched. Germline CDR1 reads LNHDA; CDR2 reads SQIVND (reference sequence). The CDR3 protein is CASSSGGFLNEQFF. CDR3 DNA sequence: TGTGCCAGTTCTAGCGGGGGTTTCCTCAATGAGCAGTTCTTC.

This clonotype was recorded a few times. The CDR3 reads CASSLALRGEQFF. Here the CDR3 DNA reads TGTGCCAGCAGTTTAGCGCTAAGAGGGGAGCAGTTCTTC. V usage is TRBV12-3 or TRBV12-4 and J usage is TRBJ2-1, with a possible D match to TRBD2 (5 bases). This CDR3 spans 13 amino acids. Trimming took off 0 bases at V and 10 bases at J, with 10 bases between the two ends.

This clonotype came up a few times. The rearrangement links TRBV10-3 to TRBJ1-5, with 7 bases identical to TRBD1. V lost 4 bases, J lost 0 bases, and 3 bases stayed unmatched. Germline CDR1 reads ENHRY; CDR2 reads SYGVKD. The CDR3 has 15 amino acids. CDR3: CAISAGQDSNQPQHF. The CDR3 DNA is TGTGCCATCAGTGCCGGACAGGATAGCAATCAGCCCCAGCATTTT.

This chain uses TRBV20-1 with TRBJ1-2; D not resolved. Trimming stripped 0 bases from V and 0 bases from J, with 5 bases between. The CDR3 contains 13 residues. Germline-derived CDR1 and CDR2 are DFQATT and SNEGSKA (reference sequence). CDR3 in amino acids: CSAREKANYGYTF. The CDR3 DNA follows: TGCAGTGCTAGAGAAAAAGCTAACTATGGCTACACCTTC.

This chain links TRBV7-2 with TRBJ2-5; either TRBD1 or TRBD2 may supply D (6 bases each). The CDR3 is 14 amino acids. V was cut by 0 bases and J by 7 bases, with 12 bases left in between. Germline lookup yields CDR1 SGHTA and CDR2 FQGNSA. The DNA for the CDR3 is TGTGCCAGCAGCTTAGCGCCCGGGGGCGGGACCCAGTACTTC. It yields the protein CASSLAPGGGTQYF.

This sequence joins TRBV12-3 or TRBV12-4 and TRBJ2-3, with TRBD2 matching over 9 bases. With V trimmed by 3 bases and J by 0 bases, 4 bases remained unmatched. This CDR3 comprises 16 residues. CDR3 region: CASSFWLAGSTDTQYF. The CDR3 region has the DNA TGTGCCAGCAGTTTCTGGCTAGCGGGGAGCACAGATACGCAGTATTTT.

The chain uses TRBV4-2 and TRBJ2-1; D is ambiguous. Germline V lookup: CDR1 LGHNA, CDR2 YNFKEQ. This CDR3 region has 14 residues. V lost 2 bases and J lost 5, with 10 bases in between. The CDR3 sequence: CASSQIDKDNEQFF. CDR3 DNA: TGTGCCAGCAGCCAAATAGACAAGGACAATGAGCAGTTCTTC.

This rearrangement joins TRBV27 to TRBJ2-3; 9 nucleotides match TRBD2. This CDR3 spans 15 amino acids. Germline-derived CDR1 and CDR2 are MNHEY and SMNVEV (reference sequence). V was clipped by 2 bases and J by 4 bases; unmatched bases: 4. CDR3 region: CASSLGGGGPDTQYF. The DNA of the CDR3 is TGTGCCAGCAGTTTAGGCGGGGGGGGGCCAGATACGCAGTATTTT.

This clonotype was observed many times. The chain couples TRBV4-1 to TRBJ2-1; D uncertain. The ends were cut back, 0 bases at V and 10 bases at J, with 10 bases in the middle. Germline CDR1 reads MGHRA; CDR2 reads YSYEKL. The CDR3 spans 13 residues. The CDR3 loop is CASSQEIRSEQFF. The DNA of the CDR3 is TGCGCCAGCAGCCAAGAAATTAGGAGCGAGCAGTTCTTC.

The genes are TRBV4-1 and TRBJ2-7; 8 nucleotides line up with TRBD1. The CDR3 runs to 14 residues. Germline CDR1 reads MGHRA; CDR2 reads YSYEKL. V was clipped by 4 bases and J by 4 bases; unmatched bases: 6. The CDR3 loop is CASSRGQVPYEQYF. The CDR3 coding sequence is TGCGCCAGCAGCCGGGGACAGGTGCCTTACGAGCAGTACTTC.

The chain couples TRBV27 to TRBJ2-3; D possibly corresponds to TRBD1 (6 bases). Germline V gene sequence: CDR1 MNHEY, CDR2 SMNVEV (reference sequence). The V and J ends lost 6 bases and 7 bases respectively, with 20 bases between them. The CDR3 covers 15 residues. CDR3 amino acids: CASSVIRDITNTQYF. The CDR3 DNA reads as TGTGCCAGCAGCGTAATCCGGGACATTACCAATACGCAGTATTTT.

Many counts were recorded for this clonotype. The CDR3 DNA is TGTGCCAGCACCACAGCTTCAACCTCCTACGAGCAGTACTTC. This codes for CASTTASTSYEQYF. The chain couples TRBV12-3 or TRBV12-4 to TRBJ2-7, with D hard to call. The CDR3 is made up of 14 amino acids. The V gene lost 7 bases and the J gene lost 0 bases, with 13 bases spanning the gap.

CDR3 nucleotides: TGTGCCAGCACCCAGGTTTATCCCTACGAGCAGTACTTC. It is translated as CASTQVYPYEQYF. The rearrangement uses TRBV6-1 and TRBJ2-7; D call uncertain. The CDR3 runs to 13 residues. Germline V gene data show CDR1 as MNHNS and CDR2 as SASEGT. The ends were cut back, 7 bases at V and 2 bases at J, with 12 bases in the middle.

The chain joins TRBV21-1 to TRBJ1-3; TRBD1 reflects the table's D call only, with no check against the DNA. TRBV21-1 is a documented pseudogene. CDR3 length: 14 amino acids. CDR3 DNA: TGTGCCATCAGCATGGCCGGGCCTGGAAACACCATATATTTT. Translating gives CAISMAGPGNTIYF.

This clonotype was recorded at least ten times. The chain combines TRBV11-2 with TRBJ2-2; no firm D call. The CDR3 is 13 residues long. V was trimmed by 5 bases and J by 0 bases, leaving 4 bases between them. Germline V gene data show CDR1 as SGHAT and CDR2 as FQNNGV. CDR3: CASSTTNTGELFF. CDR3 nucleotide sequence: TGTGCCAGCAGCACAACGAACACCGGGGAGCTGTTTTTT. Full variable domain (remainder filled in from reference TRBV11-2 and TRBJ2-2): EAGVAQSPRYKIIEKRQSVAFWCNPISGHATLYWYQQILGQGPKLLIQFQNNGVVDDSQLPKDRFSAERLKGVDSTLKIQPAKLEDSAVYLCASSTTNTGELFFGEGSRLTVL.

This clonotype was seen a few times. The chain couples TRBV11-1 to TRBJ1-1; weak D call: TRBD1 (5 bases). The V end lost 1 base, the J end lost 8 bases, and 11 bases lay between the germline ends. Germline-derived CDR1 and CDR2 are SGHAT and FQDESV (reference sequence). The CDR3 extends over 13 amino acids. For the CDR3, the DNA is TGTGCCAGCAGCTTAGTCACAGGACCCGAAGCTTTCTTT. The encoded protein is CASSLVTGPEAFF.

This clonotype was counted a few times. The rearrangement links TRBV6-1 to TRBJ2-2; D not resolved. The ends were cut back, 10 bases at V and 2 bases at J, with 11 bases in the middle. This CDR3 region has 13 residues. In germline, CDR1 is MNHNS, CDR2 SASEGT. The CDR3 coding sequence is TGTGCCACCTACCTCAGAAACACCGGGGAGCTGTTTTTT. Protein: CATYLRNTGELFF.